Listed below are T cell receptor beta chains from one sample, sequenced in a study of shared clonotypes between healthy human individuals. Profiling relied on immunoSEQ multiplex PCR, and the TCRdb table lists in-frame clones only, not all of them. The profile covers approximately 840,000 clones, with about 96% appearing a single time and 0.2% to 0.25% taken by the ten largest. The sample was naive CD8+ T cells sorted from blood. The receptors stem from a man aged 25-45 years in good health. The CDR3 runs from the conserved cysteine through the conserved F or W. Fields, in order: D gene, V gene, clone size, J gene, CDR3 protein, CDR3 DNA. A D gene is named only where the DNA matches it firmly. Clone size is shown for a subset of rows, as once, few, many or a class of expanded clone.

-,TRBV7-8,-,TRBJ2-1,CASSRDYNEQFF,TGTGCCAGCAGCCGTGACTACAATGAGCAGTTCTTC
-,TRBV18,once,TRBJ2-7,CASSPKDRPSYEQYF,TGTGCCAGCTCACCGAAAGACAGGCCATCCTACGAGCAGTACTTC
-,TRBV5-5,-,TRBJ2-2,CASRLGAFTGELFF,TGTGCCAGCCGCCTTGGGGCTTTCACCGGGGAGCTGTTTTTT
TRBD2,TRBV18,-,TRBJ2-2,CASSPNRLAGWAFAGELFF,TGTGCCAGCTCACCAAATCGACTAGCGGGATGGGCTTTCGCCGGGGAGCTGTTTTTT
-,TRBV12-2,-,TRBJ2-7,CASRTILRSSYEQYF,TGTGCAAGTCGCACCATTTTGAGGAGCTCCTACGAGCAGTACTTC
-,TRBV28,-,TRBJ1-5,CASSLRYSNQPQHF,TGTGCCAGCAGCCTTAGATATAGCAATCAGCCCCAGCATTTT
TRBD2,TRBV5-1,-,TRBJ2-7,CASNPGTSGYEQYF,TGCGCCAGCAACCCCGGGACTAGCGGCTACGAGCAGTACTTC
-,TRBV7-9,-,TRBJ1-5,CASSLDRVGAQPQHF,TGTGCCAGCAGCTTAGACAGGGTGGGGGCTCAGCCCCAGCATTTT
-,TRBV4-1,once,TRBJ2-7,CASSQDGGGNGEQYF,TGCGCCAGCAGCCAAGATGGAGGTGGCAACGGCGAGCAGTACTTC
TRBD2,TRBV27,once,TRBJ2-7,CASSFASGYSYEQYF,TGTGCCAGCAGTTTCGCTAGCGGGTACTCCTACGAGCAGTACTTC
TRBD2,TRBV27,once,TRBJ2-5,CASGWTSGETQYF,TGTGCCAGCGGTTGGACTAGCGGAGAGACCCAGTACTTC
TRBD1,TRBV7-6,-,TRBJ1-1,CASSLVQGAETEAFF,TGTGCCAGCAGCTTAGTACAGGGGGCGGAAACTGAAGCTTTCTTT
-,TRBV27,-,TRBJ1-5,CASSFPNQPQHF,TGTGCCAGCAGTTTTCCAAATCAGCCCCAGCATTTT
-,TRBV25-1,-,TRBJ1-2,CASSEQQGLNYGYTF,TGTGCCAGCAGTGAGCAACAGGGCCTGAACTATGGCTACACCTTC
TRBD2,TRBV6-6,-,TRBJ2-3,CASFAWERDSTDTQYF,TGTGCCAGCTTCGCCTGGGAGCGGGATAGCACAGATACGCAGTATTTT
-,TRBV7-9,-,TRBJ2-7,CASRPLGAYEQYF,TGTGCCAGCAGGCCCTTAGGGGCCTACGAGCAGTACTTC
-,TRBV5-8,-,TRBJ2-1,CASSLDGARDEQFF,TGTGCCAGCAGCTTGGACGGGGCTCGAGATGAGCAGTTCTTC
-,TRBV7-9,-,TRBJ2-5,CASSSPSPQETQYF,TGTGCCAGCAGCTCCCCCTCCCCGCAAGAGACCCAGTACTTC
-,TRBV4-1,-,TRBJ2-3,CASSPKGLLPDTQYF,TGCGCCAGCAGCCCCAAAGGGCTTTTACCAGATACGCAGTATTTT
-,TRBV28,-,TRBJ1-4,CASSSMETSNEKLFF,TGTGCCAGCAGTTCCATGGAAACATCTAATGAAAAACTGTTTTTT
TRBD2,TRBV4-3,-,TRBJ2-5,CASSQDNGGRAGETQYF,TGCGCCAGCAGCCAAGATAACGGCGGGAGGGCCGGGGAGACCCAGTACTTC
TRBD2,TRBV9,-,TRBJ2-2,CASSETSGSGELFF,TGTGCCAGCAGCGAGACTAGCGGGAGTGGGGAGCTGTTTTTT
-,TRBV5-4,-,TRBJ2-3,CASSFDRGSSDTQYF,TGTGCCAGCAGCTTCGATAGGGGTTCTTCAGATACGCAGTATTTT
-,TRBV20-1,-,TRBJ1-1,CSAHQALEAFF,TGCAGTGCTCACCAGGCACTTGAAGCTTTCTTT
-,TRBV27,-,TRBJ2-5,CASTEGETQYF,TGTGCCAGCACAGAGGGGGAGACCCAGTACTTC
-,TRBV5-4,-,TRBJ1-1,CASSLADVMNTEAFF,TGTGCCAGCAGCTTAGCGGACGTGATGAACACTGAAGCTTTCTTT
-,TRBV6-4,-,TRBJ1-5,CASKGRGRHLEPQHF,TGTGCCAGCAAAGGTCGGGGTAGACATTTGGAGCCCCAGCATTTT
-,TRBV14,-,TRBJ2-1,CASSQGLAPGSYNEQFF,TGTGCCAGCAGCCAAGGGCTAGCCCCGGGGTCCTACAATGAGCAGTTCTTC
-,TRBV25-1,once,TRBJ2-1,CASSGGLPNEQFF,TGTGCCAGCAGTGGGGGACTGCCCAATGAGCAGTTCTTC
-,TRBV5-4,-,TRBJ2-7,CASSLGGEQYF,TGTGCCAGCAGCTTAGGGGGCGAGCAGTACTTC
TRBD2,TRBV29-1,-,TRBJ2-1,CSVEGLAGGRVDEQFF,TGCAGCGTTGAGGGACTAGCGGGAGGTAGGGTGGATGAGCAGTTCTTC
-,TRBV13,-,TRBJ2-7,CASSPRHLREQYF,TGTGCCAGCAGCCCCAGACACCTTCGGGAGCAGTACTTC
-,TRBV7-9,once,TRBJ2-7,CASSPRLSYEQYF,TGTGCCAGCAGCCCCCGATTGTCCTACGAGCAGTACTTC
-,TRBV7-6,-,TRBJ2-2,CASSLAGTLGYTGELFF,TGTGCCAGCAGCTTAGCCGGGACGCTCGGTTACACCGGGGAGCTGTTTTTT
TRBD1,TRBV27,-,TRBJ2-7,CASSRQGPYEQYF,TGTGCCAGCAGCCGACAGGGACCCTACGAGCAGTACTTC
TRBD1,TRBV15,once,TRBJ2-1,CATSGTGDEQFF,TGTGCCACCAGCGGGACAGGGGATGAGCAGTTCTTC
-,TRBV9,-,TRBJ1-1,CASSVGDFLNTEAFF,TGTGCCAGCAGCGTAGGCGACTTTCTGAACACTGAAGCTTTCTTT
-,TRBV10-2,-,TRBJ2-1,CASRARPNNEQFF,TGCGCCAGCCGGGCTAGACCGAACAATGAGCAGTTCTTC
-,TRBV4-3,-,TRBJ2-1,CASSQDRRAAYNEQFF,TGCGCCAGCAGCCAAGACCGGAGGGCGGCCTACAATGAGCAGTTCTTC